This T cell receptor beta chain was recovered during a study of blood T cell repertoires in COVID-19. On the study more broadly: Nucleic acid was either cDNA or gDNA, and it came from T cells, B-cell-depleted T cells, or PBMCs.

The assay was immunoSEQ multiplex PCR, and TCRdb's table has in-frame clones only and misses some. The sample includes some 190,000 clones, about nine tenths of them seen just once. Trimming pared 7 bases from V and 3 bases from J, leaving 10 bases between. CDR1 is SGHTA, CDR2 FQGNSA, per germline. The CDR3 sequence is 13 residues long. Sample: peripheral blood. This chain connects TRBV7-2 to TRBJ2-1, with a tentative D call TRBD2 (5 bases). This TCR came from a man aged 18 to 29 with active or convalescent COVID-19. CDR3: CASMRAGYNEQFF. DNA of the CDR3: TGTGCCAGCATGAGGGCAGGCTACAATGAGCAGTTCTTC. Filled out from reference TRBV7-2 and TRBJ2-1, the complete variable domain reads GAGVSQSPSNKVTEKGKDVELRCDPISGHTALYWYRQSLGQGLEFLIYFQGNSAPDKSGLPSDRFSAERTGGSVSTLTIQRTQQEDSAVYLCASMRAGYNEQFFGPGTRLTVL.